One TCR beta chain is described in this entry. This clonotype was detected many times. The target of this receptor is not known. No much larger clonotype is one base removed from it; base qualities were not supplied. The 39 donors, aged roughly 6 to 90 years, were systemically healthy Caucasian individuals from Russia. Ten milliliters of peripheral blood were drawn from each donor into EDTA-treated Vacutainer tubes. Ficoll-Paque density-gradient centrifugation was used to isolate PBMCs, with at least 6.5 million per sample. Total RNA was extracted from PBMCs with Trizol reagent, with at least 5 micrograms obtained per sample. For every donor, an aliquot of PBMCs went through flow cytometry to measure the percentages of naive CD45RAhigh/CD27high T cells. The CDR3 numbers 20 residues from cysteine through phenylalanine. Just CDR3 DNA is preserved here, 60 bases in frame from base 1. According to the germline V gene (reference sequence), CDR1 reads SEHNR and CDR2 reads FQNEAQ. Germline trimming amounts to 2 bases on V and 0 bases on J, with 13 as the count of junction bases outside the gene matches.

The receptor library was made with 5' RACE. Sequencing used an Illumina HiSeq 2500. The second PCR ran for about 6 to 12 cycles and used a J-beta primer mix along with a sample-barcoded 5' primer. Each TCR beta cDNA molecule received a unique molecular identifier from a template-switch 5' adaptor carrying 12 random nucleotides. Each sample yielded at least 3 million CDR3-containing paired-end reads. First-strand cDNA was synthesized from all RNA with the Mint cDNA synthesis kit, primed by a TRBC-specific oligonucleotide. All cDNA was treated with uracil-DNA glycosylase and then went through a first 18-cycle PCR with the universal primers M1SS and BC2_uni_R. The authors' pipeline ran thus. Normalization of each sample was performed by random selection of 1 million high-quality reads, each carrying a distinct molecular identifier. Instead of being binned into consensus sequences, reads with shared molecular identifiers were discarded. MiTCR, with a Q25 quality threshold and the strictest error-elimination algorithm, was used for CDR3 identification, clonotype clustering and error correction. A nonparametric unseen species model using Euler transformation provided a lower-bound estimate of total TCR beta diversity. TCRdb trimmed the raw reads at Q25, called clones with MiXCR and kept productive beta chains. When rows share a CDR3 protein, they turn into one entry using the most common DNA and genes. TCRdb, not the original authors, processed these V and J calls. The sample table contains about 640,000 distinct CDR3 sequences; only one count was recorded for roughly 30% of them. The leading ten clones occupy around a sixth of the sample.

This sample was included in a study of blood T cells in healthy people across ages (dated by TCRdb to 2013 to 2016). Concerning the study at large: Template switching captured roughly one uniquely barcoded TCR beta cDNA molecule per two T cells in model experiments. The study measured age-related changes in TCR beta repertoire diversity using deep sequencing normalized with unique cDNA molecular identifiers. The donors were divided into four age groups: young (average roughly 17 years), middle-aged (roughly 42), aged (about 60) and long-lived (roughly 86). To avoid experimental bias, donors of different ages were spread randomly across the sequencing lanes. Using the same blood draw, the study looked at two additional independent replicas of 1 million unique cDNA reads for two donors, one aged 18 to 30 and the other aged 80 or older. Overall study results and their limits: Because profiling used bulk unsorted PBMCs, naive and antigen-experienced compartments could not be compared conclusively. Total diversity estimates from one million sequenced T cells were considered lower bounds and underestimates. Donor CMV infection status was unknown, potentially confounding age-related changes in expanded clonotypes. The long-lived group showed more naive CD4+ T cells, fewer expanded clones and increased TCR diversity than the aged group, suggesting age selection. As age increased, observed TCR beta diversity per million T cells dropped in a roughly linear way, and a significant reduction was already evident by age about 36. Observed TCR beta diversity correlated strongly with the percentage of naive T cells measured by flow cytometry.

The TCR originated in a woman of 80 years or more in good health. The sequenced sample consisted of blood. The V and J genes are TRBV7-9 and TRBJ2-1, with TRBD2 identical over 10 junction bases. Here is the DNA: TGTGCCAGCAGCTTATGGGGTAGCGGGGGGATCTTAAGCTCCTACAATGAGCAGTTCTTC. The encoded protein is CASSLWGSGGILSSYNEQFF.